These 21 T cell receptor beta chains were all obtained from the same sample, sequenced in a study of radiotherapy plus CTLA-4 blockade in lung cancer. Profiled with immunoSEQ multiplex PCR; TCRdb holds only in-frame clones, not every one. The sample includes about 60,000 clones, about four fifths of them seen just once. The sequencing here drew on peripheral blood, taken from a patient treated with radiotherapy plus ipilimumab. The receptors were sampled from a human donor with non-small cell lung cancer who had a partial response to radiotherapy plus ipilimumab.

CDR3 region: CASIKGGGGSEQFF. The CDR3 DNA reads TGTGCCAGCATCAAGGGGGGTGGCGGGAGCGAACAGTTCTTC. V is TRBV7-9 and J is TRBJ2-1, with D possibly TRBD2 on 7 matching bases. From germline, CDR1 is SEHNR and CDR2 FQNEAQ (reference sequence). This CDR3 has 14 amino acids. The V gene lost 7 bases and the J gene lost 13 bases, with 23 bases spanning the gap. The variable domain in full, with the rest retrieved from reference TRBV7-9 and TRBJ2-1, is DTGVSQNPRHKITKRGQNVTFRCDPISEHNRLYWYRQTLGQGPEFLTYFQNEAQLEKSRLLSDRFSAERPKGSFSTLEIQRTEQGDSAMYLCASIKGGGGSEQFFGPGTRLTVL.

As DNA, the CDR3 is TGTGCCAGCAGTTCACCCGGACAGGGTTCCTACGAGCAGTACTTC. As protein: CASSSPGQGSYEQYF. The gene calls are TRBV6-5 and TRBJ2-7; 8 positions agree with TRBD1. From germline, CDR1 is MNHEY and CDR2 SVGAGI. The V gene end was trimmed by 4 bases and the J gene end by 1 base; junction bases not matched to a gene: 6. The CDR3 sequence is 15 residues long.

The chain combines TRBV5-4 with TRBJ2-1; 10 bases align to TRBD2. The CDR3 is 16 amino acids. The V gene end was trimmed by 3 bases and the J gene end by 8 bases; junction bases not matched to a gene: 11. From germline, CDR1 is SGHNT and CDR2 YYREEE (reference sequence). The CDR3 sequence is CASSSALTGTSDEQFF. The CDR3, as DNA: TGTGCCAGCAGCTCCGCACTCACCGGGACTAGCGATGAGCAGTTCTTC.

The rearrangement links TRBV7-8 to TRBJ2-3; 7 positions match TRBD2. This CDR3 region has 14 residues. Germline CDR1 reads SGHVS; CDR2 reads FQNEAQ. The V gene end was trimmed by 3 bases and the J gene end by 6 bases; junction bases not matched to a gene: 6. The CDR3 DNA follows: TGTGCCAGCAGCTTGGGCTCAGCGGGGGATACGCAGTATTTT. Encoded protein: CASSLGSAGDTQYF.

This sequence joins TRBV11-2 and TRBJ2-1; 8 nucleotides agree with TRBD1. This CDR3 spans 16 amino acids. CDR1 and CDR2 (germline): SGHAT, FQNNGV. The trim removed 5 bases at V and 1 base at J, leaving 7 bases unmatched. CDR3 in DNA: TGTGCCAGCAGCCCGAGACAGGGGCAATCCTACAATGAGCAGTTCTTC. This encodes CASSPRQGQSYNEQFF.

J is TRBJ1-5 and V is TRBV9; possible D gene TRBD1, 6 bases. Germline V gene data show CDR1 as SGDLS and CDR2 as YYNGEE. CDR3 length: 13 amino acids. With 3 bases removed from V and 9 bases from J, the gap between germline ends came to 13 bases. The CDR3 nucleotides read TGTGCCAGCAGCGAACAGGGATCCTGGCCCCAGCATTTT. It translates to CASSEQGSWPQHF.

V usage is TRBV7-9 and J usage is TRBJ2-3, with 7 bases fitting TRBD2. The CDR3 is made up of 17 amino acids. V shed 1 base, J shed 2 bases, and the junction held 9 bases outside the gene matches. Germline V gene lookup returns CDR1 SEHNR and CDR2 FQNEAQ (reference sequence). CDR3 region: CASSLVGGREHTDTQYF. Here the CDR3 DNA reads TGTGCCAGCAGCTTAGTAGGAGGGAGGGAACACACAGATACGCAGTATTTT. Full variable domain (outside the CDR3, taken from reference TRBV7-9 and TRBJ2-3): DTGVSQNPRHKITKRGQNVTFRCDPISEHNRLYWYRQTLGQGPEFLTYFQNEAQLEKSRLLSDRFSAERPKGSFSTLEIQRTEQGDSAMYLCASSLVGGREHTDTQYFGPGTRLTVL.

This clone was found once. V usage is TRBV28 and J usage is TRBJ1-4; 7 bases align to TRBD1. The CDR3 covers 15 residues. J gave up 7 bases and V 6 bases, and 11 bases lay outside the gene matches. Per germline, CDR1 MDHEN and CDR2 SYDVKM. CDR3 nucleotides: TGTGCCAGCAGCCGTCCCGGGACAGAGGCTGAAAAACTGTTTTTT. This codes for CASSRPGTEAEKLFF.

For the CDR3, the DNA is TGTGCCAGCAGCCGTGGAGGGCCGGCAGATACGCAGTATTTT. This translates into CASSRGGPADTQYF. J is TRBJ2-3 and V is TRBV28; a weak D match, TRBD2 (6 bases). CDR1 is MDHEN, CDR2 SYDVKM, per germline. The V gene lost 6 bases and the J gene lost 4 bases, with 14 bases spanning the gap. CDR3 size: 14 residues.

The genes are TRBV5-1 and TRBJ1-3; D is uncertain. Germline assignment: CDR1 SGHRS and CDR2 YFSETQ. Trimming cost V 7 bases and J 4 bases, with 21 bases left between them. The CDR3 runs to 16 residues. CDR3 coding DNA: TGCGCCAGCCGACCTACTGACACTCATATGGGAAACACCATATATTTT. It translates to CASRPTDTHMGNTIYF.

The chain uses TRBV10-2 and TRBJ2-7, with D perhaps matching TRBD1 (5 bases). Germline assignment: CDR1 WSHSY and CDR2 SAAADI. Trimming cost V 3 bases and J 0 bases, with 12 bases left between them. CDR3 length: 15 residues. The DNA of the CDR3 is TGCGCCAGCAGTGAATTTGGTACAGGCTCCTACGAGCAGTACTTC. Its translation: CASSEFGTGSYEQYF.

CDR3 loop: CASSLGTPTGSPLHF. The CDR3 nucleotides read TGCGCCAGCAGCTTGGGGACACCAACGGGCTCACCCCTCCACTTT. The V call is TRBV5-1, the J call TRBJ1-6, with D tentatively TRBD1 (5 bases). Per germline, CDR1 SGHRS and CDR2 YFSETQ. Trimming left V 0 bases short and J 10 bases short, with 14 bases between. The CDR3 contains 15 residues. Full variable domain (missing parts from reference TRBV5-1 and TRBJ1-6): KAGVTQTPRYLIKTRGQQVTLSCSPISGHRSVSWYQQTPGQGLQFLFEYFSETQRNKGNFPGRFSGRQFSNSRSEMNVSTLELGDSALYLCASSLGTPTGSPLHFGNGTRLTVT.

The rearrangement uses TRBV7-2 and TRBJ2-7; D call uncertain. Per germline, CDR1 SGHTA and CDR2 FQGNSA. The CDR3 runs 12 residues. The ends were cut back, 2 bases at V and 6 bases at J, with 8 bases in the middle. This CDR3 is CASSLTPGEQYF. CDR3 sequence (DNA): TGTGCCAGCAGCTTAACCCCAGGCGAGCAGTACTTC.

V usage is TRBV6-5 and J usage is TRBJ1-2, with TRBD1 matching 7 bases. The J segment lost 5 bases and the V segment lost 3 bases, leaving 12 bases of the junction unmatched. There are 16 residues in the CDR3. Per the germline V gene, CDR1 is MNHEY and CDR2 is SVGAGI. CDR3 DNA: TGTGCCAGCAGTTATAATCCGACAGGGCAATGGTATGGCTACACCTTC. Its protein is CASSYNPTGQWYGYTF.

The V gene is TRBV14, the J gene TRBJ2-5; D gene ambiguous. Trimming removed 4 bases at V and 5 bases at J, with 17 bases between. This CDR3 is 15 amino acids long. The germline gives CDR1 SGHDN, CDR2 FVKESK. The CDR3 sequence: CASSRRSSAAETQYF. CDR3 bases: TGTGCCAGCAGCCGCCGTTCGAGTGCCGCCGAGACCCAGTACTTC. Combining the CDR3 with reference TRBV14 and TRBJ2-5 gives the whole variable domain EAGVTQFPSHSVIEKGQTVTLRCDPISGHDNLYWYRRVMGKEIKFLLHFVKESKQDESGMPNNRFLAERTGGTYSTLKVQPAELEDSGVYFCASSRRSSAAETQYFGPGTRLLVL.

This clone has more than one count but fewer than ten. The V call is TRBV19, the J call TRBJ2-1; 10 nucleotides line up with TRBD2. CDR3 length: 15 residues. Germline V gene data show CDR1 as LNHDA and CDR2 as SQIVND (reference sequence). After removal of 3 bases from V and 14 bases from J, the junction contained 13 bases not matched to a gene. CDR3 in amino acids: CASSIPGTSVTGKFF. CDR3 DNA: TGTGCCAGTAGTATCCCCGGGACTAGCGTCACGGGTAAGTTCTTC.

The chain carries TRBV5-1 and TRBJ2-2; 7 bases align to TRBD1. The CDR3 runs 15 residues. Germline trimming cut 4 bases from V and 2 bases from J; bases unmatched to any gene: 5. The germline V gene has CDR1 SGHRS and CDR2 YFSETQ. In DNA, the CDR3 is TGCGCCAGCAGCACCGGGACAGTCAACACCGGGGAGCTGTTTTTT. Residues: CASSTGTVNTGELFF.

The chain couples TRBV5-4 to TRBJ2-2, with D uncertain. There are 15 residues in the CDR3. The germline CDR1 and CDR2 sequences are SGHNT and YYREEE (reference sequence). Trimming took 3 bases from V and 0 from J, leaving 9 bases between them. The CDR3 nucleotides read TGTGCCAGCAGCTCAACTATCGCGAACACCGGGGAGCTGTTTTTT. Its translation is CASSSTIANTGELFF.

The chain is built from TRBV6-1 and TRBJ2-1; D may be TRBD1 (6 bases). CDR3 length equals 12 residues. Trimming pared 6 bases from V and 10 bases from J, leaving 13 bases between. From germline, CDR1 is MNHNS and CDR2 SASEGT. CDR3 coding DNA: TGTGCCAGCAGCTTTACAGGGTTGGAGCAGTTCTTC. This sequence encodes CASSFTGLEQFF.

The J gene is TRBJ2-2, the V gene TRBV5-4; weak D call: TRBD2 (5 bases). V lost 0 bases to trimming and J lost 1 base, with 7 bases between them. CDR1 and CDR2 (germline): SGHNT, YYREEE (reference sequence). CDR3 length: 15 amino acids. As DNA, the CDR3 is TGTGCCAGCAGCTTGGGACGGGAGAACACCGGGGAGCTGTTTTTT. This encodes CASSLGRENTGELFF.

This chain uses TRBV4-1 with TRBJ2-1; 7 positions agree with TRBD2. Germline CDR1 MGHRA, CDR2 YSYEKL. This CDR3 is 16 amino acids long. With V trimmed by 4 bases and J by 5 bases, 11 bases remained unmatched. The CDR3 reads CASSRGGSLGDNEQFF. CDR3 bases: TGCGCCAGCAGCCGAGGCGGGAGCTTAGGAGACAATGAGCAGTTCTTC.